This T cell receptor (beta chain) was captured by sequencing in a study of identifying expanded T cells in peripheral blood. Collection occurred without any documented infections or immune events in donors. Points on this clone: Its matching antigen is unknown.

Trimming cost V 6 bases and J 7 bases, with 15 bases left between them. CDR1 and CDR2 (germline): SNHLY, FYNNEI. This CDR3 is built from 13 residues. Regarding the study as a whole: Technical replicates showed about 1.2 changed clones; two weeks around 15; four weeks 19. Two-week clone count variance significantly increased as total template count grew.

Only in-frame clones appear in the TCRdb table, and some are missing; sequencing was by immunoSEQ multiplex PCR. The sample carries about 85,000 clones, more than 75% recorded once. The sequencing input was blood. The chain couples TRBV2 to TRBJ1-1; perhaps TRBD1 as D (5 bases). This clonotype was obtained from a person aged 18-69 years in good health. CDR3 region: CASRETGDGEAFF. The CDR3 DNA reads as TGTGCCAGCAGAGAAACAGGTGACGGTGAAGCTTTCTTT.